This T cell receptor (beta chain) was identified in a study of PD-1 blockade in classical Hodgkin lymphoma. Study results and limitations: CD4+ TCR diversity climbed significantly by C4D1, unlike CD8+ TCR diversity.

Time point given: cycle 4 day 1 (C4D1), after less than 7 weeks of nivolumab. Relapse was seen in all patients after autologous stem cell transplantation, and brentuximab vedotin exposure was variable. Through magnetic negative selection, CD8+ T cells were separated from PBMCs that had been thawed. As to this clone: Its antigen is undetermined.

The CDR3 totals 18 residues. The germline V gene encodes CDR1 SGHKS and CDR2 YYEKEE (reference sequence). V gave up 0 bases and J gave up 5 bases, with 18 bases separating them. Clones were sequenced by immunoSEQ multiplex PCR, and TCRdb holds only the in-frame ones, with some missing. Of around 19,000 clones listed, 84% are singletons. The TCR was taken from a human donor with classical Hodgkin lymphoma. The sample here was CD8+ T cells from blood, taken before the fourth cycle of nivolumab. The chain recombines TRBV5-5 with TRBJ1-6; a weak D match, TRBD1 (5 bases). The CDR3, as DNA: TGTGCCAGCAGCTTGGGATTCAGCAGGGTGGACGATAATTCACCCCTCCACTTT. Protein: CASSLGFSRVDDNSPLHF.